The 23 T cell receptor beta chains in this list originate from one sample, sequenced in a study of blood T cells in healthy people across ages. Together with a sample-barcoded 5' primer, a J-beta primer mix was included in a second PCR lasting about 6 to 11 cycles. TCRdb called the 5' RACE reads again in MiXCR, with one record for every CDR3 protein. The data contain about 2 million distinct CDR3 sequences, roughly 50% of them seen just once; the ten biggest clones take up around 2.1%. Sequencing was carried out using blood. The source of these receptors is a middle-aged woman in good health.

This chain connects TRBV4-3 to TRBJ2-5; TRBD1 might be the D (5 bases). The germline CDR1 and CDR2 sequences are LGHNA and YSLEER. The CDR3 spans 15 residues. The V end was cut by 0 bases, the J end by 5 bases, with 13 bases between. The CDR3 sequence is CASSQDPDSGETQYF. Here the CDR3 DNA reads TGCGCCAGCAGCCAAGATCCCGACAGTGGTGAGACCCAGTACTTC.

The chain links TRBV5-6 to TRBJ2-5; D is perhaps TRBD1 (6 bases). The CDR3 length is 14 residues. The V end was cut by 6 bases, the J end by 5 bases, with 17 bases between. The germline V gene has CDR1 SGHDT and CDR2 YYEEEE. The CDR3 loop reads CASTEQGWQETQYF. The CDR3 nucleotides are TGTGCCAGCACCGAACAGGGTTGGCAGGAGACCCAGTACTTC.

CDR3 nucleotide sequence: TGCAGCGCCGCAAGATCGCCCGTGATGCCCTACAATGAGCAGTTCTTC. Encoded protein: CSAARSPVMPYNEQFF. V is TRBV29-1 and J is TRBJ2-1; no firm D call. The germline V and J ends were trimmed by 7 bases and 2 bases, with 21 bases remaining between them. The CDR3 runs to 16 residues. From germline, CDR1 is SQVTM and CDR2 ANQGSEA.

This clonotype showed up just a few times. The rearrangement links TRBV7-2 to TRBJ2-7; no reliable D call. The CDR3 length is 15 residues. Germline lookup yields CDR1 SGHTA and CDR2 FQGNSA. Trimming pared 1 base from V and 3 bases from J, leaving 13 bases between. The CDR3 is CASSLVSTPDYEQYF. In DNA, the CDR3 is TGTGCCAGCAGCTTAGTGTCCACACCAGACTACGAGCAGTACTTC. Based on the CDR3 plus reference TRBV7-2 and TRBJ2-7, the full variable domain is GAGVSQSPSNKVTEKGKDVELRCDPISGHTALYWYRQSLGQGLEFLIYFQGNSAPDKSGLPSDRFSAERTGGSVSTLTIQRTQQEDSAVYLCASSLVSTPDYEQYFGPGTRLTVT.

This chain connects TRBV15 to TRBJ2-2, with 9 bases that match TRBD2. Trimming cost V 0 bases and J 3 bases; bases outside gene matches: 5. Germline lookup yields CDR1 LNHNV and CDR2 YYDKDF (reference sequence). There are 17 residues in the CDR3. CDR3: CATSRDSGGADTGELFF. As DNA, the CDR3 is TGTGCCACCAGCAGAGATAGCGGGGGCGCGGACACCGGGGAGCTGTTTTTT.

In this sample, this clonotype turned up a few times. The V call is TRBV28, the J call TRBJ2-3; D possibly corresponds to TRBD1 (5 bases). Germline-derived CDR1 and CDR2 are MDHEN and SYDVKM. V shed 5 bases and J shed 2 bases, with 20 bases lying between them. The CDR3 totals 17 residues. CDR3 nucleotide sequence: TGTGCCAGCAGTCTCGGACGGTCAGGGTTATTCACAGATACGCAGTATTTT. This codes for CASSLGRSGLFTDTQYF.

The chain employs TRBV28 and TRBJ2-6, with D possibly being TRBD1 (5 bases). CDR3 length: 16 residues. Germline CDR1 MDHEN, CDR2 SYDVKM. The V gene lost 5 bases and the J gene lost 4 bases, with 15 bases spanning the gap. The CDR3 spells CASSPQPRQGANVLTF. CDR3 coding DNA: TGTGCCAGCAGTCCCCAACCGCGACAGGGGGCCAACGTCCTGACTTTC.

The chain couples TRBV12-3 or TRBV12-4 to TRBJ2-7; TRBD1 agrees at 8 bases. This CDR3 region has 14 residues. V trimming: 2 bases; J trimming: 7 bases; junction bases outside the gene matches: 7. The CDR3 spells CASSLWQGAGEQYF. DNA of the CDR3: TGTGCCAGCAGTTTATGGCAGGGGGCAGGGGAGCAGTACTTC.

This chain links TRBV6-2 or TRBV6-3 with TRBJ2-5; tentative D call: TRBD1 (5 bases). The CDR3 has 14 amino acids. Trimming removed 6 bases at V and 11 bases at J, with 22 bases between. The germline gives CDR1 MNHEY, CDR2 SVGEGT. The CDR3 coding sequence is TGTGCCAGCAGGGGGTCAGGGTATTCCCGCACGCAGTACTTC. Amino acid sequence: CASRGSGYSRTQYF.

The table lists this clonotype with a count of one. The V call is TRBV20-1, the J call TRBJ1-5; 7 nucleotides align to TRBD1. CDR3 length: 16 amino acids. CDR1 and CDR2 from the germline V gene are DFQATT and SNEGSKA (reference sequence). Trimming at V came to 2 bases and at J to 0 bases, leaving 7 bases not matched to a gene. The CDR3 DNA sequence: TGCAGTGCTAGACCACCAGGGGGATATAGCAATCAGCCCCAGCATTTT. Its protein is CSARPPGGYSNQPQHF.

This chain links TRBV6-5 with TRBJ2-1; 9 bases are a match to TRBD1. Losses at the gene ends were 5 bases for V and 12 bases for J; bases not matched to a gene: 8. The CDR3 covers 13 residues. In germline, CDR1 is MNHEY, CDR2 SVGAGI. CDR3 coding DNA: TGTGCCAGCAGTCCAGGGACAGGGCGGTGGCAGTTCTTC. Translating it yields CASSPGTGRWQFF.

This sequence joins TRBV25-1 and TRBJ1-4; TRBD1 might be the D (6 bases). Per germline, CDR1 MGHDK and CDR2 SYGVNS. The length of the CDR3 is 16 residues. Trimming removed 1 base at V and 8 bases at J, with 17 bases between. Here the CDR3 reads CASSEFRGAAREKLFF. CDR3 nucleotide sequence: TGTGCCAGCAGTGAATTCAGGGGCGCGGCCCGAGAAAAACTGTTTTTT. Full variable domain (rest looked up from reference TRBV25-1 and TRBJ1-4): EADIYQTPRYLVIGTGKKITLECSQTMGHDKMYWYQQDPGMELHLIHYSYGVNSTEKGDLSSESTVSRIRTEHFPLTLESARPSHTSQYLCASSEFRGAAREKLFFGSGTQLSVL.

The chain couples TRBV5-1 to TRBJ2-1; D is uncertain. V dropped 4 bases and J dropped 1 base, with 12 bases sitting between them. The CDR3 has 15 amino acids. Germline loops: CDR1 SGHRS, CDR2 YFSETQ. The CDR3 region is CASSQDSTSYNEQFF. The CDR3 DNA sequence: TGCGCCAGCAGCCAAGACTCTACTTCCTACAATGAGCAGTTCTTC.

The CDR3 sequence is CASSVQGHSNQPQHF. CDR3 nucleotides: TGTGCCAGCAGCGTACAGGGCCATAGCAATCAGCCCCAGCATTTT. This chain uses TRBV5-6 with TRBJ1-5; TRBD1 is a possible D gene (6 bases). The CDR3 is made up of 15 amino acids. Trimming removed 4 bases at V and 0 bases at J, with 11 bases between. The germline V gene encodes CDR1 SGHDT and CDR2 YYEEEE.

This sequence joins TRBV27 and TRBJ2-5; the match to TRBD1 covers 8 bases. Germline CDR1 reads MNHEY; CDR2 reads SMNVEV (reference sequence). The CDR3 sequence is 15 residues long. Trimming took 3 bases from V and 2 from J; bases not matched to a gene: 5. The CDR3 nucleotides read TGTGCCAGCAGTTTCTTCGGGACAGGTCAAGAGACCCAGTACTTC. Protein product: CASSFFGTGQETQYF.

This clonotype was picked up a small number of times. This chain joins TRBV15 and TRBJ1-5; 9 bases match TRBD1. The CDR3 extends over 15 amino acids. Trimming took 0 bases from V and 8 from J; bases not matched to a gene: 5. Germline V gene lookup returns CDR1 LNHNV and CDR2 YYDKDF (reference sequence). The CDR3 spells CATSRDPGQGKPQHF. DNA of the CDR3: TGTGCCACCAGCAGAGACCCGGGACAGGGAAAGCCCCAGCATTTT.

The chain is built from TRBV5-4 and TRBJ2-1, with 13 bases aligning to TRBD2. Germline CDR1 and CDR2: SGHNT and YYREEE (reference sequence). Trimming cost V 3 bases and J 7 bases; bases outside gene matches: 7. The CDR3 contains 16 residues. The CDR3 protein is CASSSALGLAGNEQFF. The CDR3 coding sequence is TGTGCCAGCAGCTCGGCGCTGGGACTAGCGGGGAATGAGCAGTTCTTC.

The chain combines TRBV12-3 or TRBV12-4 with TRBJ1-5, with D unclear. Trimming removed 3 bases from V and 1 base from J, with 4 bases in between. This CDR3 comprises 13 residues. As DNA, the CDR3 is TGTGCCAGCAGTTTTAGCAGCAATCAGCCCCAGCATTTT. Translating gives CASSFSSNQPQHF.

The chain is built from TRBV15 and TRBJ2-1; D gene unclear. From germline, CDR1 is LNHNV and CDR2 YYDKDF (reference sequence). There are 15 residues in the CDR3. V was cut by 0 bases and J by 2 bases, with 8 bases left in between. As DNA, the CDR3 is TGTGCCACCAGCAGAGATCGGGCAGCCTACAATGAGCAGTTCTTC. Its translation is CATSRDRAAYNEQFF.

The V gene is TRBV11-1, the J gene TRBJ2-1; TRBD2 matches at 7 bases. The CDR3 covers 12 residues. V was pared by 5 bases and J by 14 bases, with 9 bases of the junction left unmatched. In germline, CDR1 is SGHAT, CDR2 FQDESV (reference sequence). DNA of the CDR3: TGTGCCAGCAGCCATGGACTAGTCTCGGAGTTCTTC. This codes for CASSHGLVSEFF.

This clonotype was recorded a few times. The chain combines TRBV11-2 with TRBJ1-2; 7 nucleotides match TRBD1. Germline CDR1 and CDR2: SGHAT and FQNNGV. There are 15 residues in the CDR3. The J segment lost 5 bases and the V segment lost 1 base, leaving 7 bases of the junction unmatched. CDR3 nucleotide sequence: TGTGCCAGCAGCTTAGTCCGACAGGGTGGATATGGCTACACCTTC. This translates into CASSLVRQGGYGYTF.

In its sample, this clonotype was seen once. The chain recombines TRBV4-3 with TRBJ1-4; a possible D gene is TRBD1 (5 bases). Trimming removed 1 base at V and 14 bases at J, with 14 bases between. The germline CDR1 and CDR2 sequences are LGHNA and YSLEER. This CDR3 region has 13 residues. In DNA, the CDR3 is TGCGCCAGCAGCCAAGCTTTGGACACTGGGCTGTTTTTT. Translation gives CASSQALDTGLFF.

The CDR3 reads CASTSGGGPTGELFF. The CDR3 nucleotides read TGTGCCAGCACCTCCGGGGGGGGCCCCACCGGGGAGCTGTTTTTT. The V gene is TRBV12-3 or TRBV12-4, the J gene TRBJ2-2, with 8 positions matching TRBD2. The CDR3 loop spans 15 amino acids. The junction had 8 bases not matched to a gene; V was cut back by 7 bases and J by 4 bases.